These 25 T cell receptor beta chains were sequenced from one sample in a study of CD8+ T cells in alopecia areata. RNA, once extracted, was reverse transcribed into cDNA for use as the sequencing template. The table came from immunoSEQ multiplex PCR; TCRdb's copy has only in-frame clones and leaves some out. The data show about 300,000 clones, more than 45% seen once. Treatment defined: oral pan-JAK inhibitor, 5-10 mg twice daily. Here the sequenced sample was CD4+ T cells sorted from blood, taken at week 24, from a patient treated with tofacitinib. Every receptor here comes from a human donor with alopecia areata.

This clone has only a few counts. The chain employs TRBV5-6 and TRBJ2-3; 8 bases are a match to TRBD1. CDR1 and CDR2 (germline): SGHDT, YYEEEE. The CDR3 contains 15 residues. The V segment lost 2 bases and the J segment 2 bases; nucleotides outside the gene matches: 4. Here the CDR3 DNA reads TGTGCCAGCAGCTTCCGGACAGGGACCACAGATACGCAGTATTTT. This gives the protein CASSFRTGTTDTQYF.

The chain links TRBV30 to TRBJ1-1; no definite D call. The CDR3 consists of 15 residues. Germline loops: CDR1 GTSNPN, CDR2 SVGIG (reference sequence). Trimming stripped 3 bases from V and 1 base from J, with 15 bases between. Here the CDR3 DNA reads TGTGCCTGGAGCCCCAGCGGACTCCCGAACACTGAAGCTTTCTTT. Its translation is CAWSPSGLPNTEAFF. The whole variable domain, filled in from reference TRBV30 and TRBJ1-1, reads SQTIHQWPATLVQPVGSPLSLECTVEGTSNPNLYWYRQAAGRGLQLLFYSVGIGQISSEVPQNLSASRPQDRQFILSSKKLLLSDSGFYLCAWSPSGLPNTEAFFGQGTRLTVV.

The CDR3 bases are TGCAGCGTTGACGGACAGGGTACCTACGAGCAGTACTTC. Protein sequence: CSVDGQGTYEQYF. The V call is TRBV29-1, the J call TRBJ2-7, with TRBD1 matching 8 bases. Germline trimming cut 3 bases from V and 2 bases from J; bases unmatched to any gene: 3. This CDR3 region has 13 residues. Germline assignment: CDR1 SQVTM and CDR2 ANQGSEA.

This clone came up a few times. The chain links TRBV29-1 to TRBJ2-3; D may be TRBD1 (6 bases). Between the trimmed V and J ends, which lost 7 bases and 2 bases, there was a span of 10 bases. Per the germline V gene, CDR1 is SQVTM and CDR2 is ANQGSEA. The CDR3 extends over 12 amino acids. CDR3 sequence reads: CSGQAPTDTQYF. CDR3 coding DNA: TGCAGCGGACAGGCGCCCACAGATACGCAGTATTTT.

The J gene is TRBJ2-7, the V gene TRBV30; D is unresolved. The CDR3 contains 12 residues. The V end lost 4 bases, the J end lost 2 bases, and 9 bases lay between the germline ends. The germline V gene has CDR1 GTSNPN and CDR2 SVGIG (reference sequence). DNA for the CDR3: TGTGCCTGGAATACTGGGACCTACGAGCAGTACTTC. This encodes CAWNTGTYEQYF. The full variable domain, rest sourced from reference TRBV30 and TRBJ2-7, is SQTIHQWPATLVQPVGSPLSLECTVEGTSNPNLYWYRQAAGRGLQLLFYSVGIGQISSEVPQNLSASRPQDRQFILSSKKLLLSDSGFYLCAWNTGTYEQYFGPGTRLTVT.

DNA for the CDR3: TGTGCCAGCAGCCAAGATTCCGGGAGGGGTGAAGCTTTCTTT. Amino acids: CASSQDSGRGEAFF. The chain couples TRBV4-2 to TRBJ1-1, with a tentative D call TRBD1 (5 bases). Per the germline V gene, CDR1 is LGHNA and CDR2 is YNFKEQ. V lost 0 bases and J 7 bases, leaving 12 bases between the germline ends. The CDR3 covers 14 residues.

The CDR3 DNA reads as TGTGCCAGCAGTGCCCGCAGGGCTAATCAGCCCCAGCATTTT. As protein: CASSARRANQPQHF. The rearrangement links TRBV2 to TRBJ1-5, with D possibly TRBD1 on 5 matching bases. Trimming took off 4 bases at V and 4 bases at J, with 11 bases between the two ends. This CDR3 is 14 amino acids long. Germline V lookup: CDR1 SNHLY, CDR2 FYNNEI.

CDR3 DNA sequence: TGTGCCAGCGGGACTAGCGGGGAGCCCACAGATACGCAGTATTTT. This translates into CASGTSGEPTDTQYF. The V and J genes are TRBV27 and TRBJ2-3; 13 bases match TRBD2. This CDR3 spans 15 amino acids. The V and J ends lost 8 bases and 2 bases, in that order; junction bases with no gene match: 4. Germline V gives CDR1 MNHEY, CDR2 SMNVEV (reference sequence).

The chain couples TRBV29-1 to TRBJ1-1; 7 positions agree with TRBD1. Trimming cost V 7 bases and J 0 bases; bases outside gene matches: 11. CDR3 length equals 15 residues. CDR1 SQVTM and CDR2 ANQGSEA come from the germline V gene. The CDR3 nucleotides read TGCAGCGCCCCAGGGGCAGGGGGAATGAACACTGAAGCTTTCTTT. The encoded protein is CSAPGAGGMNTEAFF.

This clone was observed a few times. The rearrangement joins TRBV28 to TRBJ2-7; D unclear. CDR1 and CDR2 from the germline V gene are MDHEN and SYDVKM. CDR3 size: 13 residues. V was clipped by 2 bases and J by 3 bases, with 8 bases between them. CDR3 in DNA: TGTGCCAGCAGTTTAGGAGTAGTCTACGAGCAGTACTTC. This encodes CASSLGVVYEQYF.

The chain combines TRBV4-2 with TRBJ2-1; 8 positions match TRBD2. The CDR3 consists of 19 residues. The junction had 11 bases not matched to a gene; V was cut back by 1 base and J by 0 bases. The V gene's germline CDR1 is LGHNA and CDR2 YNFKEQ. CDR3 in amino acids: CASSQVTPGGYSSYNEQFF. The CDR3 DNA reads TGTGCCAGCAGCCAAGTAACTCCGGGGGGGTACAGCTCCTACAATGAGCAGTTCTTC.

A note on this clone: Other DNA sequences in this sample translate to the same CDR3. The CDR3 nucleotides read TGTGCCAGCAGCCCCCAGGATACGCAGTATTTT. This encodes CASSPQDTQYF. The chain joins TRBV7-9 to TRBJ2-3; no clear D. V was shortened by 5 bases and J by 6 bases, with 6 bases between the two germline ends. This CDR3 is 11 amino acids long. CDR1 and CDR2 from the germline V gene are SEHNR and FQNEAQ (reference sequence).

This clone came up a few times. V and J are TRBV28 and TRBJ1-2; TRBD1 matches at 7 bases. Trimming took 4 bases from V and 8 from J; bases not matched to a gene: 10. The CDR3 contains 14 residues. The V gene's germline CDR1 is MDHEN and CDR2 SYDVKM. CDR3 bases: TGTGCCAGCAGTTCGCACAGGGGCTGGGAAGGCTACACCTTC. This translates into CASSSHRGWEGYTF.

This clone was seen a handful of times. The CDR3 DNA reads as TGCGCCAGCAGCTTGGAGGGTTGGGAGAACACCGGGGAGCTGTTTTTT. Encoded protein: CASSLEGWENTGELFF. This chain connects TRBV5-1 to TRBJ2-2; D not resolved. V lost 0 bases to trimming and J lost 1 base, with 10 bases between them. The length of the CDR3 is 16 residues. Germline values: CDR1 SGHRS, CDR2 YFSETQ.

The chain links TRBV6-5 to TRBJ1-6; D may be TRBD1 (5 bases). With 5 bases removed from V and 13 bases from J, the gap between germline ends came to 12 bases. CDR1 MNHEY and CDR2 SVGAGI come from the germline V gene. This CDR3 is 12 amino acids long. This chain's CDR3 is CASSATDRPLHF. The CDR3 DNA reads as TGTGCCAGCAGTGCGACAGATCGTCCCCTCCACTTT.

Only a few counts were recorded for this clone. The chain is built from TRBV9 and TRBJ1-1; D gene unclear. In germline, CDR1 is SGDLS, CDR2 YYNGEE. Trimming removed 0 bases at V and 1 base at J, with 4 bases between. The CDR3 length is 13 residues. The CDR3 region has the DNA TGTGCCAGCAGCGTAGAGGGGAACACTGAAGCTTTCTTT. Translating gives CASSVEGNTEAFF. The variable domain in full, completed from reference TRBV9 and TRBJ1-1, reads DSGVTQTPKHLITATGQRVTLRCSPRSGDLSVYWYQQSLDQGLQFLIQYYNGEERAKGNILERFSAQQFPDLHSELNLSSLELGDSALYFCASSVEGNTEAFFGQGTRLTVV.

J is TRBJ1-2 and V is TRBV30; TRBD1 is a possible D gene (6 bases). V lost 1 base and J lost 4, with 10 bases in between. This CDR3 spans 13 amino acids. Germline CDR1 is GTSNPN and CDR2 is SVGIG (reference sequence). CDR3 residues: CAWSAGQLYGYTF. The CDR3, as DNA: TGTGCCTGGAGTGCAGGACAGCTCTATGGCTACACCTTC.

This chain uses TRBV7-2 with TRBJ2-1; D may be TRBD1 (6 bases). The CDR3 spans 14 residues. The V end lost 4 bases, the J end lost 2 bases, and 9 bases lay between the germline ends. Germline CDR1 SGHTA, CDR2 FQGNSA. The CDR3, as DNA: TGTGCCAGCAGCTCCCAGGGGACCTACAATGAGCAGTTCTTC. Amino acid sequence: CASSSQGTYNEQFF.

The V and J genes are TRBV15 and TRBJ2-1; 9 bases fit TRBD2. V dropped 1 base and J dropped 9; count of bases not matched to a gene: 7. The CDR3 extends over 15 amino acids. Germline CDR1 reads LNHNV; CDR2 reads YYDKDF (reference sequence). CDR3 region: CATSRVAGGHLEQFF. In DNA form, the CDR3 reads TGTGCCACCAGCAGAGTTGCGGGGGGGCATCTTGAGCAGTTCTTC.

The gene calls are TRBV6-5 and TRBJ2-6, with a weak D call TRBD2 (5 bases). The germline V and J ends were trimmed by 7 bases and 0 bases, with 7 bases remaining between them. This CDR3 has 14 amino acids. Germline lookup yields CDR1 MNHEY and CDR2 SVGAGI. The CDR3 nucleotides read TGTGCCAGCAAGCGGTCCTCTGGGGCCAACGTCCTGACTTTC. This encodes CASKRSSGANVLTF.

This clone turned up a few times. V is TRBV29-1 and J is TRBJ2-5; the D gene is possibly TRBD2 (5 bases). The CDR3 is 15 residues long. CDR1 is SQVTM, CDR2 ANQGSEA, per germline. Trimming took off 7 bases at V and 5 bases at J, with 23 bases between the two ends. CDR3: CSGRAGVIRSETQYF. CDR3 nucleotides: TGCAGCGGGCGCGCCGGGGTGATTCGTTCGGAGACCCAGTACTTC.

The chain employs TRBV29-1 and TRBJ2-3, with a tentative D call TRBD2 (5 bases). Germline CDR1 and CDR2: SQVTM and ANQGSEA. There are 15 residues in the CDR3. The ends were cut back, 7 bases at V and 10 bases at J, with 27 bases in the middle. The CDR3 DNA follows: TGCAGCGCCGAAGGTCGTCGGGGAGACCCCGTAGCGCAGTATTTT. Its translation is CSAEGRRGDPVAQYF.

The genes are TRBV27 and TRBJ1-4; D gene ambiguous. CDR3 length: 14 amino acids. CDR1 and CDR2 (germline): MNHEY, SMNVEV (reference sequence). V shed 2 bases and J shed 7 bases, with 11 bases lying between them. CDR3 protein: CASSLRGLGEKLFF. The CDR3 nucleotides are TGTGCCAGCAGTTTAAGAGGTCTGGGTGAAAAACTGTTTTTT.

The chain combines TRBV30 with TRBJ1-5; 9 positions agree with TRBD1. This CDR3 spans 14 amino acids. The J segment lost 9 bases and the V segment lost 1 base, leaving 7 bases of the junction unmatched. The germline V gene encodes CDR1 GTSNPN and CDR2 SVGIG (reference sequence). The CDR3 DNA reads as TGTGCCTGGAGTGCCGGGACAGGGATGACGCCCCAGCATTTT. The encoded protein is CAWSAGTGMTPQHF.

The chain uses TRBV29-1 and TRBJ2-7, with TRBD1 as a possible D gene (6 bases). Trimming left V 5 bases short and J 0 bases short, with 11 bases between. This CDR3 comprises 13 residues. Per the germline V gene, CDR1 is SQVTM and CDR2 is ANQGSEA. CDR3 DNA: TGCAGCGTTTCCGGGACAATCTCCTACGAGCAGTACTTC. This encodes CSVSGTISYEQYF.